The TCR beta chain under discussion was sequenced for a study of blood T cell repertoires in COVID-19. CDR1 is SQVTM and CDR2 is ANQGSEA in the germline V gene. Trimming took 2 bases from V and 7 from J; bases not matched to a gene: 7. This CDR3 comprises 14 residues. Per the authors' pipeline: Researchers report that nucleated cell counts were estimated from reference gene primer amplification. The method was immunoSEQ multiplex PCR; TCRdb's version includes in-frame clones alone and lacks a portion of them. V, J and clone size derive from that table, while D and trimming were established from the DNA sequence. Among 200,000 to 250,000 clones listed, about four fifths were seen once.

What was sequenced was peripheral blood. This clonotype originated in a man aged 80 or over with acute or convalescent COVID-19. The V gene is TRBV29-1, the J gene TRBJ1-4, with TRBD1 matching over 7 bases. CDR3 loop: CSVEPTGRPEKLFF. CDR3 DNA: TGCAGCGTTGAACCGACAGGGCGTCCTGAAAAACTGTTTTTT.